This T cell receptor beta chain was identified during a study of cytomegalovirus exposure and HLA in healthy donors. Overall study results and limits: A few chains linked to CMV were shown in vitro to be specific for CMV antigens.

Both 60 Vbeta primers and 13 Jbeta primers went into the PCR. Using immunoSEQ multiplex PCR, the repertoire was profiled, and TCRdb retains in-frame clones only, with some absent. This repertoire shows over 100,000 clones, approximately 79% found once; its top ten account for about 1.1%. There are a few counts of this clone. Its antigen is unidentified. The V gene lost 4 bases and the J gene lost 0 bases, with 12 bases spanning the gap. Looked up from germline, CDR1 is MNHEY and CDR2 is SMNVEV (reference sequence). This CDR3 contains 15 residues. This chain uses TRBV27 with TRBJ1-1; the D gene is possibly TRBD1 (6 bases). The receptor was isolated from a male donor in good health and CMV-seronegative. Input material: PBMCs. In DNA form, the CDR3 reads TGTGCCAGCAGTTCGCAGGGACACATGAACACTGAAGCTTTCTTT. It is translated as CASSSQGHMNTEAFF.